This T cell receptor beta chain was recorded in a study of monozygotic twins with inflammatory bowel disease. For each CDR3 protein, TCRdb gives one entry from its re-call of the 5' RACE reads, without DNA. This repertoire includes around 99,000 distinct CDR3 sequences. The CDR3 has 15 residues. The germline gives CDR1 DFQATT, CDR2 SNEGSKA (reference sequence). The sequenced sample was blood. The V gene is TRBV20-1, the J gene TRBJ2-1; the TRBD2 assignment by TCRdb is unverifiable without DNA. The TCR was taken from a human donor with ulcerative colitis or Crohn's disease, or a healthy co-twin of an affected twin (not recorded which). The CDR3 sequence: CSAPTSRYSYNEQFF.